This TCR beta chain was found in a study of OX40 agonist ivuxolimab in advanced cancers. Study overall: Every 2 weeks, patients got intravenous ivuxolimab at one of six dose levels (0.01-10 mg/kg). Age averaged approximately 60 years (range roughly 23 to 90), and roughly 80% were male. Notes on the study in general: Clonal expansion from baseline to week 6 occurred in both CD4+ and CD8+ T cells.

V dropped 2 bases and J dropped 3; count of bases not matched to a gene: 6. There are 17 residues in the CDR3. Germline CDR1 SGHTA, CDR2 FQGTGA. Clones were read by immunoSEQ multiplex PCR, and TCRdb kept only the in-frame ones, dropping some. The sample includes 95,000 to 150,000 clones, 85% to 90% seen only once; the top ten take about 0.55%. For this clone: Its antigen is undetermined.

This chain links TRBV7-3 with TRBJ1-6, with 8 nucleotides matching TRBD1. Here the sequenced sample was CD4+ or CD8+ T cells sorted from blood, taken in a trial of the OX40 agonist ivuxolimab. The TCR was taken from an adult with an advanced solid tumor such as melanoma, head and neck, liver or kidney cancer. DNA of the CDR3: TGTGCCAGCAGCTTACCAAGACAGGGGTTCTATAATTCACCCCTCCACTTT. This sequence encodes CASSLPRQGFYNSPLHF. The full variable domain, its missing parts supplied by reference TRBV7-3 and TRBJ1-6, is GAGVSQTPSNKVTEKGKYVELRCDPISGHTALYWYRQSLGQGPEFLIYFQGTGAADDSGLPNDRFFAVRPEGSVSTLKIQRTERGDSAVYLCASSLPRQGFYNSPLHFGNGTRLTVT.